The entry below gives a single T cell receptor beta chain sequence along with its context. The controls were healthy donors who were matched for age and sex. Purification of the CD8+ and CD4+ T cells relied on negative isolation, and TEMRA cells underwent FACS enrichment. This specimen comes from a study of CD8 T cells in Susac syndrome. Trimming removed 0 bases at V and 7 bases at J, with 13 bases between. This CDR3 region has 15 residues. Germline V gives CDR1 WSHSY, CDR2 SAAADI. With random hexamers, about 0.5 to 1 ug RNA was reverse transcribed. Amplification of TCR beta CDR3 by immunoSEQ multiplex PCR spanned 54 Vbeta and 13 Jbeta. Using its own MiXCR run on the immunoSEQ multiplex PCR reads, TCRdb lists one record per CDR3 protein. This table has approximately 65,000 distinct CDR3 sequences, around nine tenths appearing once.

Sequencing was done on a sample of CD8+ T cells from PBMCs. V is TRBV10-2 and J is TRBJ1-3, with unresolved D. This TCR was sampled from a human donor in good health. CDR3 in amino acids: CASSESFRIRNTIYF. CDR3 sequence (DNA): TGCGCCAGCAGTGAGTCGTTTCGGATACGGAACACCATATATTTT.